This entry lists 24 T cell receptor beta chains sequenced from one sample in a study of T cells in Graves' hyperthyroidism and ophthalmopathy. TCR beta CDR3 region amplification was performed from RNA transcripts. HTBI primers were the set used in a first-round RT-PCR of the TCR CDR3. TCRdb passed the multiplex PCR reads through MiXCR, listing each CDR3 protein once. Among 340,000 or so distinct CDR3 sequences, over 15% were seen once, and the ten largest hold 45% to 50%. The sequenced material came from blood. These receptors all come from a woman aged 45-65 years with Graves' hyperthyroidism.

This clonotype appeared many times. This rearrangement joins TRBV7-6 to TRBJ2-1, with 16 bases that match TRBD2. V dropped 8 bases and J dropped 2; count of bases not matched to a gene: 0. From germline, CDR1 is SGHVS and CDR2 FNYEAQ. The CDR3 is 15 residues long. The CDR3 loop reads CASGTSGGAYNEQFF. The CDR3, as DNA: TGTGCCAGCGGGACTAGCGGGGGGGCCTACAATGAGCAGTTCTTC.

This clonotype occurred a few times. CDR3 DNA: TGTGCCAGTCTGGGGACTAGCGGAGACCTCACTGAGCAGTTCTTC. Amino acid sequence: CASLGTSGDLTEQFF. V and J are TRBV9 and TRBJ2-1; 11 nucleotides align to TRBD2. J was trimmed by 9 bases and V by 8 bases; bases with no gene match: 13. Germline lookup yields CDR1 SGDLS and CDR2 YYNGEE. The CDR3 has 15 amino acids.

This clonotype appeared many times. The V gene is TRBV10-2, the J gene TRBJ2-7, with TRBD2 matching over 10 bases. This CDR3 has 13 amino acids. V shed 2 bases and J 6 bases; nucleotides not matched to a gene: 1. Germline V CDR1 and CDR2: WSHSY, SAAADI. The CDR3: CASSEASGSEQYF. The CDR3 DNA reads TGCGCCAGCAGTGAGGCTAGCGGGAGCGAGCAGTACTTC.

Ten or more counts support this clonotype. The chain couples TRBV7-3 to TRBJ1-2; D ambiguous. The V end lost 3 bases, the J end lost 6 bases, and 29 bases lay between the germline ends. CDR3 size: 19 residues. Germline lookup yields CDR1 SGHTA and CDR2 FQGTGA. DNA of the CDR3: TGTGCCAGCAGCTTGTTTCAGCCCGATCCCTTAACAGTCTTCCATGGCTACACCTTC. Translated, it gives CASSLFQPDPLTVFHGYTF.

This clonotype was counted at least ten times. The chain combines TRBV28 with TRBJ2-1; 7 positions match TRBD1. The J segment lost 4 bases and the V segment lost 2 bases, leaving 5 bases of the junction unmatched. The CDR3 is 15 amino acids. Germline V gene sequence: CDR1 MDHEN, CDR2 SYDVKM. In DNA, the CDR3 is TGTGCCAGCAGTTTAAGGTCAGGGGGTTACAATGAGCAGTTCTTC. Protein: CASSLRSGGYNEQFF.

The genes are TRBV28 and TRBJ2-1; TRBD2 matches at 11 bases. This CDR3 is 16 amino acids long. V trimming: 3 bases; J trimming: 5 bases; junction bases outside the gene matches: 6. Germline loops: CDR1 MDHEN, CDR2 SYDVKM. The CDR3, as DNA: TGTGCCAGCAGTTTCATTGGACTAGCGGGCAACAATGAGCAGTTCTTC. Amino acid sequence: CASSFIGLAGNNEQFF.

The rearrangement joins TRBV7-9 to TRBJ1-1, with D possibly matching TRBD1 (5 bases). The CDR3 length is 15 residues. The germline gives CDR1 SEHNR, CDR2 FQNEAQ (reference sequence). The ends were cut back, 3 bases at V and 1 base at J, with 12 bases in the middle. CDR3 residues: CASSLGGAGNTEAFF. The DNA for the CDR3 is TGTGCCAGCAGCTTGGGAGGGGCGGGGAACACTGAAGCTTTCTTT.

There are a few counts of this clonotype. The CDR3 coding sequence is TGTGCCAGCAGTGACTCTGGAGATGGGAAAGATACGCAGTATTTT. Protein sequence: CASSDSGDGKDTQYF. The genes are TRBV6-4 and TRBJ2-3; no clear D gene. The V and J ends lost 0 bases and 5 bases respectively, with 12 bases between them. This CDR3 has 15 amino acids. Germline CDR1 is MRHNA and CDR2 is SNTAGT.

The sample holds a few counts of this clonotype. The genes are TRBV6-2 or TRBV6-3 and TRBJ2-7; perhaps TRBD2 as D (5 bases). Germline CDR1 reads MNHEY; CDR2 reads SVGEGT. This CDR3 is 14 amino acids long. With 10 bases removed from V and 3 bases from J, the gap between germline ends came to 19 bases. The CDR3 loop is CAIYQVRDDYEQYV. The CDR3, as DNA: TGTGCCATCTATCAGGTCCGGGATGACTACGAGCAGTACGTC.

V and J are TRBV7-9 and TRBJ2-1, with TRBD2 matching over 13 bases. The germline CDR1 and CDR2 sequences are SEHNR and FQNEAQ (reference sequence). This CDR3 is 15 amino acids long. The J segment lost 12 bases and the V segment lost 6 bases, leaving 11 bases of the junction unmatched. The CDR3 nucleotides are TGTGCCAGCAGTCTTATCACTAGCGGGGGGGCGAGGCAGTTCTTC. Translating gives CASSLITSGGARQFF.

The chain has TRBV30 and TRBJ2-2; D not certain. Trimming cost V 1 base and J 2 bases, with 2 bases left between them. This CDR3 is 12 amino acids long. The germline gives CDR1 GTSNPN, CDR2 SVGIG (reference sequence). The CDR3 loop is CAWSANTGELFF. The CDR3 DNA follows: TGTGCCTGGAGTGCCAACACCGGGGAGCTGTTTTTT. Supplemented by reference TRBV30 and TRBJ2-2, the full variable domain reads SQTIHQWPATLVQPVGSPLSLECTVEGTSNPNLYWYRQAAGRGLQLLFYSVGIGQISSEVPQNLSASRPQDRQFILSSKKLLLSDSGFYLCAWSANTGELFFGEGSRLTVL.

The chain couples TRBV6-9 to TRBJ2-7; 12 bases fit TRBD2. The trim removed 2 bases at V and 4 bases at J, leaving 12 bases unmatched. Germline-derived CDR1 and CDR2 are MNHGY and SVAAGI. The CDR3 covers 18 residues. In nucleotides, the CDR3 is TGTGCCAGCAGTTATCCGTGGCGACTAGCGGGAGATTTTTACGAGCAGTACTTC. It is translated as CASSYPWRLAGDFYEQYF.

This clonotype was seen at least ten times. This CDR3 reads CASSHQPDRIEAFF. CDR3 nucleotides: TGTGCCAGCAGCCACCAGCCCGACAGAATCGAAGCTTTCTTT. The chain employs TRBV4-2 and TRBJ1-1; tentative D call: TRBD1 (5 bases). The CDR3 contains 14 residues. V lost 3 bases, J lost 8 bases, and 16 bases lay in between. Germline CDR1 is LGHNA and CDR2 is YNFKEQ.

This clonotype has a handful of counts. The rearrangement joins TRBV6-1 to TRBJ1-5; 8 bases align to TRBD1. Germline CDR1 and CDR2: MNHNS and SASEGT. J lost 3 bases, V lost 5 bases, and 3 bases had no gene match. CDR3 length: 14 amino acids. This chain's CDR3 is CASSWDRYNQPQHF. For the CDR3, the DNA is TGTGCCAGCAGTTGGGACAGGTACAATCAGCCCCAGCATTTT.

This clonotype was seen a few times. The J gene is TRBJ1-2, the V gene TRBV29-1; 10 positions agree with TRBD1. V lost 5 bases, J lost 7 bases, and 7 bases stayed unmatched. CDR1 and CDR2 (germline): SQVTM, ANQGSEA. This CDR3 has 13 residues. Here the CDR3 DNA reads TGCAGCGTTACATCCGGGACAGGGGTTGGCTACACCTTC. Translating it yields CSVTSGTGVGYTF.

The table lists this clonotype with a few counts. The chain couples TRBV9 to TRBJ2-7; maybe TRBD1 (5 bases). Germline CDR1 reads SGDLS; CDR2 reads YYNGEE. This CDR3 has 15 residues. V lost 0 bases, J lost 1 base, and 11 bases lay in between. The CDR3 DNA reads TGTGCCAGCAGCGTAGCGGACACCTATTCCTACGAGCAGTACTTC. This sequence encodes CASSVADTYSYEQYF.

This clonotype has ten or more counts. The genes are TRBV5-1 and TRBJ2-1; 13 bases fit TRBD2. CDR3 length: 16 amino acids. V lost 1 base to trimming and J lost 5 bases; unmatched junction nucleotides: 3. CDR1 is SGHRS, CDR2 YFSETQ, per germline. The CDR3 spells CASSLTSGRADNEQFF. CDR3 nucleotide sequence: TGCGCCAGCAGCTTGACTAGCGGGAGGGCCGACAATGAGCAGTTCTTC.

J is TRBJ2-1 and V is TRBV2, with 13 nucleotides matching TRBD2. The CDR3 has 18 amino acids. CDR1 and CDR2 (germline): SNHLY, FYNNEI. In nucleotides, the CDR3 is TGTGCGACGGATGGGACTAGCGGGGAAATCAGCTCCTACAATGAGCAGTTCTTC. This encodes CATDGTSGEISSYNEQFF.

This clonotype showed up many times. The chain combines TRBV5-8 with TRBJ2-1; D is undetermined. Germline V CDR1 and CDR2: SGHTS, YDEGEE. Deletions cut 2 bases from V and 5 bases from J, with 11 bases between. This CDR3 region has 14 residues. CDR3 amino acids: CASSFKGWDNEQFF. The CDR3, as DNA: TGTGCCAGCAGCTTCAAAGGGTGGGACAATGAGCAGTTCTTC.

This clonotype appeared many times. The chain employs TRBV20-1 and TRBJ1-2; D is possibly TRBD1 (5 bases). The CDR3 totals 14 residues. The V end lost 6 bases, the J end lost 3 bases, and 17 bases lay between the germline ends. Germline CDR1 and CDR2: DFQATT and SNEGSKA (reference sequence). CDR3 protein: CSAQEGREDYGYTF. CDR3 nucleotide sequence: TGCAGTGCCCAGGAGGGCAGGGAAGACTATGGCTACACCTTC.

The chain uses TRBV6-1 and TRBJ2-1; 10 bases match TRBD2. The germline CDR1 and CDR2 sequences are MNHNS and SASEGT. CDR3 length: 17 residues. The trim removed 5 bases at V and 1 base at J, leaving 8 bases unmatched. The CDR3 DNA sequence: TGTGCCAGCAGTACCTCCACTAGCGGGAATTCCTACAATGAGCAGTTCTTC. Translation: CASSTSTSGNSYNEQFF.

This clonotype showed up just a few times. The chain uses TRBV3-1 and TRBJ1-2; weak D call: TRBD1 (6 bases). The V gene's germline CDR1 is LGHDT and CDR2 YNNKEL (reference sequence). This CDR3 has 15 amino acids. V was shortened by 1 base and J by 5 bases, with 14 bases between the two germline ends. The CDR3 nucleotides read TGTGCCAGCAGCCAAGTGGCAGGGGAGGGATATGGCTACACCTTC. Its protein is CASSQVAGEGYGYTF.

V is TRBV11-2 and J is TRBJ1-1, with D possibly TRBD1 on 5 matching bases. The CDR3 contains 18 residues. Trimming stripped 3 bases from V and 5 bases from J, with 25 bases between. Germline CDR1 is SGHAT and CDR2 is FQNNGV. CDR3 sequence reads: CASSLFFSRWGKLTEAFF. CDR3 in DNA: TGTGCCAGCAGCTTGTTCTTTTCCAGATGGGGGAAGTTGACTGAAGCTTTCTTT.

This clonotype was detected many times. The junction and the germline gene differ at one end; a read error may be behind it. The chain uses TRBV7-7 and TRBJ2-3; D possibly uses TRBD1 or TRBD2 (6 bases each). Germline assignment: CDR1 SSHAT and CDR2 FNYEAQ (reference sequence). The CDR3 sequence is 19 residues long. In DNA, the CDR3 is TGTGCTAGCAGCCCCGCTGGTCGGCCCGGGGGCGTGAGAACAGATACGCAGTATTTT. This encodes CASSPAGRPGGVRTDTQYF. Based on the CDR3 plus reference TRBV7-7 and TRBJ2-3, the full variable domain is GAGVSQSPRYKVTKRGQDVTLRCDPISSHATLYWYQQALGQGPEFLTYFNYEAQPDKSGLPSDRFSAERPEGSISTLTIQRTEQRDSAMYRCASSPAGRPGGVRTDTQYFGPGTRLTVL.